The entry below gives a single TCR beta chain sequence along with its context. Its antigen is not identified. Trimming left V 2 bases short and J 4 bases short, with 6 bases between. Germline V lookup: CDR1 SNHLY, CDR2 FYNNEI. The CDR3 extends over 12 amino acids. The source of the sample is a study of cytomegalovirus exposure and HLA in healthy donors. The wider study: Unique TCRs numbering about 87 million, obtained from HLA-typed donors, made up an early data release.

General study findings and limits: Reported results showed that the classifier diagnosed cytomegalovirus status with high specificity and sensitivity.

PCR involved 60 Vbeta and 13 Jbeta primers. TCRdb keeps only in-frame clones here, not all; method: immunoSEQ multiplex PCR. The sample shows 120,000 or so clones, over 60% of them seen only once. The receptor's source is a woman in her 40s in good health and CMV-seropositive. This chain uses TRBV2 with TRBJ2-7; D is undetermined. Sequences were obtained from PBMCs. The CDR3 loop is CASSETSYEQYF. The CDR3 DNA follows: TGTGCCAGCAGTGAAACATCATACGAGCAGTACTTC.